The source of this T cell receptor (beta chain) is a study of OX40 agonist ivuxolimab in advanced cancers. For the study at large: Patients received the agonistic anti-OX40 (CD134) antibody ivuxolimab.

The method was immunoSEQ multiplex PCR; TCRdb's version includes in-frame clones alone and lacks a portion of them. The sample yields just under 65,000 clones, 85% to 90% seen once. Study-wide points: Low normalized T-cell clonal expansion also characterized some of the nonresponders. The study observed clonal expansion of CD4+ and CD8+ blood T cells by week 6 at 0.1 to 3.0 mg/kg.

For this clone: Its antigen is unknown.

Germline values: CDR1 SGHNT, CDR2 YYREEE (reference sequence). This CDR3 has 15 residues. The ends lost 1 base at V and 3 bases at J; junction bases unmatched: 2. This rearrangement joins TRBV5-4 to TRBJ2-3; 10 nucleotides agree with TRBD2. The material sequenced was CD4+ or CD8+ T cells sorted from blood, taken in a trial of the OX40 agonist ivuxolimab. This TCR was recovered from an adult with an advanced solid tumor such as melanoma, head and neck, liver or kidney cancer. The CDR3 sequence: CASSLPSGSTDTQYF. In DNA, the CDR3 is TGTGCCAGCAGCTTGCCTAGCGGGAGTACAGATACGCAGTATTTT.